This T cell receptor beta chain was observed in a study of blood T cell repertoires in COVID-19. Comments on this clone: This sample also contains other DNA sequences that code for the same CDR3.

Germline V gene sequence: CDR1 SQVTM, CDR2 ANQGSEA. CDR3 size: 12 residues. Trimming left V 4 bases short and J 0 bases short, with 4 bases between. Repertoires were generated with immunoSEQ multiplex PCR, while TCRdb's copy carries only in-frame clones and drops some. The sample includes over 200,000 clones, roughly 76% of them seen just once. Sequencing was performed on peripheral blood. The rearrangement uses TRBV29-1 and TRBJ1-3; D is unclear. This TCR was sampled from a human donor in a cohort sampled during active COVID-19. The chain's CDR3 is CSVVRSGNTIYF. The CDR3 DNA is TGCAGCGTTGTCCGCTCTGGAAACACCATATATTTT.